A single sample gave rise to the 19 T cell receptor beta chains below, sequenced in a study of CD8+ T cells in alopecia areata. Stated treatment: oral pan-JAK inhibitor, 5-10 mg twice daily. The sequencing template was cDNA reverse transcribed from extracted RNA. Generated by immunoSEQ multiplex PCR, the TCRdb table keeps only in-frame clones and is missing some. This table holds about 200,000 clones, roughly three fifths found once. The sample consisted of CD4+ T cells sorted from blood, taken around week 50, from a patient treated with tofacitinib. These receptors were taken from a human donor with alopecia areata.

The chain employs TRBV9 and TRBJ1-5; no reliable D call. The germline gives CDR1 SGDLS, CDR2 YYNGEE. This CDR3 has 16 amino acids. V lost 0 bases to trimming and J lost 2 bases, with 12 bases between them. CDR3 in amino acids: CASSVGGGEGNQPQHF. The CDR3 nucleotides read TGTGCCAGCAGCGTAGGTGGTGGGGAGGGCAATCAGCCCCAGCATTTT. The full variable domain, its missing parts supplied by reference TRBV9 and TRBJ1-5, is DSGVTQTPKHLITATGQRVTLRCSPRSGDLSVYWYQQSLDQGLQFLIQYYNGEERAKGNILERFSAQQFPDLHSELNLSSLELGDSALYFCASSVGGGEGNQPQHFGDGTRLSIL.

CDR3 protein: CASSPGYEQYF. Here the CDR3 DNA reads TGTGCCAGCAGTCCAGGGTACGAGCAGTACTTC. V usage is TRBV25-1 and J usage is TRBJ2-7, with a tentative D call TRBD1 (5 bases). There are 11 residues in the CDR3. With 5 bases removed from V and 4 bases from J, the gap between germline ends came to 6 bases. CDR1 MGHDK and CDR2 SYGVNS come from the germline V gene.

This clone was picked up one time. V and J are TRBV15 and TRBJ1-4, with D unclear. The germline gives CDR1 LNHNV, CDR2 YYDKDF (reference sequence). The CDR3 spans 15 residues. V was cut by 1 base and J by 14 bases, with 20 bases left in between. The CDR3 DNA is TGTGCCACCAGCAGAGGAGGCAAGACGGCCCCGGGGCTGTTTTTT. It encodes CATSRGGKTAPGLFF.

This clone was counted a few times. The chain uses TRBV30 and TRBJ1-6; the D is unclear. Germline V gene sequence: CDR1 GTSNPN, CDR2 SVGIG (reference sequence). CDR3 length: 17 residues. Trimming left V 3 bases short and J 2 bases short, with 17 bases between. The CDR3 sequence: CAWRPSRGAAYNSPLHF. CDR3 DNA sequence: TGTGCCTGGAGGCCAAGTCGGGGAGCCGCCTATAATTCACCCCTCCACTTT.

This clone appeared a few times. The gene calls are TRBV4-1 and TRBJ1-5; D remains ambiguous. The CDR3 is 16 residues long. Trimming cost V 3 bases and J 6 bases, with 18 bases left between them. CDR1 is MGHRA and CDR2 is YSYEKL in the germline V gene. The CDR3 spells CASSQPGSGSTQPQHF. Written as DNA, the CDR3 is TGCGCCAGCAGCCAGCCAGGTTCGGGAAGTACTCAGCCCCAGCATTTT.

The V gene is TRBV5-1, the J gene TRBJ2-5; maybe TRBD2 (5 bases). The CDR3 sequence is 14 residues long. Trimming pared 3 bases from V and 0 bases from J, leaving 9 bases between. Per the germline V gene, CDR1 is SGHRS and CDR2 is YFSETQ. The CDR3: CASSWTSYQETQYF. CDR3 bases: TGCGCCAGCAGCTGGACTTCGTACCAAGAGACCCAGTACTTC.

This clone was counted only a few times. The CDR3 sequence: CSVERMYYGYTF. As DNA, the CDR3 is TGCAGCGTTGAGAGAATGTACTATGGCTACACCTTC. J is TRBJ1-2 and V is TRBV29-1; no firm D call. With 3 bases removed from V and 3 bases from J, the gap between germline ends came to 8 bases. The CDR3 sequence is 12 residues long. Looked up from germline, CDR1 is SQVTM and CDR2 is ANQGSEA.

V is TRBV4-3 and J is TRBJ2-2; the match to TRBD1 covers 10 bases. Germline CDR1 and CDR2: LGHNA and YSLEER. CDR3 length: 14 amino acids. The V segment lost 4 bases and the J segment 8 bases; nucleotides outside the gene matches: 4. The DNA of the CDR3 is TGCGCCAGCAGCCTAGGACAGGGGGGTGGGGAGCTGTTTTTT. Its translation: CASSLGQGGGELFF.

V and J are TRBV10-1 and TRBJ2-1; D remains ambiguous. CDR1 is WNHNN and CDR2 is SYGVQD in the germline V gene (reference sequence). This CDR3 has 16 residues. The V gene lost 2 bases and the J gene lost 0 bases, with 11 bases spanning the gap. This CDR3 reads CASSEGFSSSYNEQFF. CDR3 DNA sequence: TGCGCCAGCAGTGAGGGGTTTTCAAGCTCCTACAATGAGCAGTTCTTC.

This clone has just a few counts. The chain is built from TRBV7-2 and TRBJ2-3, with unresolved D. V was clipped by 1 base and J by 3 bases, with 11 bases between them. The CDR3 totals 15 residues. Germline values: CDR1 SGHTA, CDR2 FQGNSA. CDR3 residues: CASSLGRVTTDTQYF. The CDR3 DNA reads TGTGCCAGCAGCTTAGGAAGGGTTACGACAGATACGCAGTATTTT.

This rearrangement joins TRBV29-1 to TRBJ2-1, with 9 bases aligning to TRBD2. CDR1 and CDR2 from the germline V gene are SQVTM and ANQGSEA. The CDR3 spans 15 residues. V was pared by 7 bases and J by 4 bases, with 11 bases of the junction left unmatched. The chain's CDR3 is CSARRGGGGYNEQFF. In DNA, the CDR3 is TGCAGCGCTCGTCGCGGGGGGGGCGGATACAATGAGCAGTTCTTC.

This sequence joins TRBV9 and TRBJ2-3, with unresolved D. The ends were cut back, 4 bases at V and 1 base at J, with 16 bases in the middle. Looked up from germline, CDR1 is SGDLS and CDR2 is YYNGEE. CDR3 size: 16 residues. This CDR3 is CASSTAMDGGTDTQYF. Written as DNA, the CDR3 is TGTGCCAGCAGCACAGCCATGGACGGCGGCACAGATACGCAGTATTTT.

The chain has TRBV25-1 and TRBJ1-1, with 8 nucleotides matching TRBD1. The germline gives CDR1 MGHDK, CDR2 SYGVNS. Unmatched junction bases numbered 19, after V lost 6 bases and J lost 10 bases. CDR3 length: 16 amino acids. CDR3 residues: CASSEMTGAGSRRAFF. CDR3 nucleotides: TGTGCCAGCAGCGAGATGACAGGGGCGGGATCCAGGCGAGCTTTCTTT.

This clone was seen a few times. The J gene is TRBJ2-6, the V gene TRBV6-6; D is ambiguous. The CDR3 contains 14 residues. Germline V gives CDR1 MNHNY, CDR2 SVGAGI (reference sequence). The V end lost 2 bases, the J end lost 0 bases, and 2 bases lay between the germline ends. The CDR3 DNA follows: TGTGCCAGCAGTTACGACTCTGGGGCCAACGTCCTGACTTTC. This encodes CASSYDSGANVLTF.

This clone was seen a few times. The chain joins TRBV5-8 to TRBJ2-1; 11 nucleotides align to TRBD2. CDR1 is SGHTS, CDR2 YDEGEE, per germline. V gave up 0 bases and J gave up 6 bases; unmatched junction bases: 2. This CDR3 is built from 15 residues. This CDR3 reads CASSLGLAGTNEQFF. The CDR3 DNA is TGTGCCAGCAGCTTGGGACTAGCGGGGACCAATGAGCAGTTCTTC. Full variable domain (outside the CDR3, taken from reference TRBV5-8 and TRBJ2-1): EAGVTQSPTHLIKTRGQQATLRCSPISGHTSVYWYQQALGLGLQFLLWYDEGEERNRGNFPPRFSGRQFPNYSSELNVNALELEDSALYLCASSLGLAGTNEQFFGPGTRLTVL.

The chain couples TRBV18 to TRBJ1-5; D perhaps matches TRBD1 (5 bases). Per germline, CDR1 KGHSH and CDR2 LQKENI. Trimming left V 3 bases short and J 4 bases short, with 10 bases between. The CDR3 sequence is 14 residues long. The CDR3 DNA is TGTGCCAGCTCACCGACAGTTACGAATCAGCCCCAGCATTTT. Its translation is CASSPTVTNQPQHF.

This chain links TRBV5-6 with TRBJ2-2; 9 bases are shared with TRBD1. Trimming removed 3 bases from V and 4 bases from J; junction bases left unmatched: 13. Looked up from germline, CDR1 is SGHDT and CDR2 is YYEEEE. The CDR3 totals 18 residues. The DNA of the CDR3 is TGTGCCAGCAGCTCGGCCCTAGAGGGACAGGGATTCACCGGGGAGCTGTTTTTT. Translating gives CASSSALEGQGFTGELFF. The entire variable domain, with the rest obtained from reference TRBV5-6 and TRBJ2-2, is as follows: DAGVTQSPTHLIKTRGQQVTLRCSPKSGHDTVSWYQQALGQGPQFIFQYYEEEERQRGNFPDRFSGHQFPNYSSELNVNALLLGDSALYLCASSSALEGQGFTGELFFGEGSRLTVL.

This clone was seen a few times. The chain combines TRBV5-1 with TRBJ2-4, with D tentatively TRBD1 or TRBD2 (5 bases each). Germline V gene lookup returns CDR1 SGHRS and CDR2 YFSETQ. The CDR3 is made up of 15 amino acids. Trimming removed 4 bases from V and 4 bases from J, with 15 bases in between. The DNA for the CDR3 is TGCGCCAGCAGCCACCAAGTGAGGGGTAAAAACATTCAGTACTTC. This codes for CASSHQVRGKNIQYF.

The chain has TRBV30 and TRBJ2-5, with 7 bases fitting TRBD2. Losses at the gene ends were 3 bases for V and 4 bases for J; bases not matched to a gene: 8. Germline V gene sequence: CDR1 GTSNPN, CDR2 SVGIG (reference sequence). The CDR3 has 14 residues. The CDR3 DNA follows: TGTGCCTGGAGAGCCGGGACGGGGGGAGAGACCCAGTACTTC. It is translated as CAWRAGTGGETQYF. Looking up the rest from reference TRBV30 and TRBJ2-5 gives the full variable domain: SQTIHQWPATLVQPVGSPLSLECTVEGTSNPNLYWYRQAAGRGLQLLFYSVGIGQISSEVPQNLSASRPQDRQFILSSKKLLLSDSGFYLCAWRAGTGGETQYFGPGTRLLVL.